Shown below are 5 T cell receptor beta chains from a single sample sequenced in a study of blood T cell repertoires in COVID-19 (dated by TCRdb to the early 2020s). Receptor libraries were prepared by the immunoSEQ multiplex PCR assay. Sourced from immuneACCESS, this table was stored by TCRdb with only in-frame sequences that have V and J called. A share of the clones is absent; for the studies checked, an unresolved V gene accounts for under half, and the remainder has no known explanation. Here the sample has 72,000 or so clones; 85% to 90% occur a single time. The ten biggest clones cover around 40% of the sample. The specimen was peripheral blood. The source of these receptors is a woman over 75 with active or convalescent COVID-19.

This CDR3 is CASSQDIGGNTGELFF. The CDR3 DNA sequence: TGCGCCAGCAGCCAAGATATAGGCGGGAACACCGGGGAGCTGTTTTTT. The chain recombines TRBV4-3 with TRBJ2-2; D is uncertain. Germline CDR1 is LGHNA and CDR2 is YSLEER. The V gene lost 0 bases and the J gene lost 1 base, with 9 bases spanning the gap. This CDR3 region has 16 residues.

The gene calls are TRBV4-2 and TRBJ2-1; 12 bases agree with TRBD2. V was pared by 3 bases and J by 1 base, with 13 bases of the junction left unmatched. The germline V gene has CDR1 LGHNA and CDR2 YNFKEQ. The CDR3 contains 20 residues. The CDR3 loop is CASSQAMVLAGGPSYNEQFF. CDR3 coding DNA: TGTGCCAGCAGCCAGGCTATGGTCCTAGCGGGGGGGCCTTCCTACAATGAGCAGTTCTTC.

This chain joins TRBV28 and TRBJ1-1; possibly TRBD1 for D (5 bases). Germline V CDR1 and CDR2: MDHEN, SYDVKM. The V end lost 5 bases, the J end lost 1 base, and 17 bases lay between the germline ends. The length of the CDR3 is 16 residues. CDR3 coding DNA: TGTGCCAGCAGTCCGCCCACATCACAGGCGAACACTGAAGCTTTCTTT. This sequence encodes CASSPPTSQANTEAFF.

This clone is a singleton in its sample. The chain is built from TRBV19 and TRBJ1-1; D is perhaps TRBD1 (5 bases). Per germline, CDR1 LNHDA and CDR2 SQIVND (reference sequence). V was cut by 4 bases and J by 7 bases, with 16 bases left in between. This CDR3 spans 14 amino acids. CDR3 in amino acids: CASSSGGLNREAFF. The CDR3 DNA reads TGTGCCAGTAGTAGCGGGGGTCTTAACCGTGAAGCTTTCTTT.

The genes are TRBV10-3 and TRBJ2-6, with TRBD1 identical over 11 bases. V lost 0 bases to trimming and J lost 0 bases; unmatched junction nucleotides: 4. CDR3 length: 19 residues. The V gene's germline CDR1 is ENHRY and CDR2 SYGVKD. Written as DNA, the CDR3 is TGTGCCATCAGTGAGTCGCCCGGGACAGGGGGCTCTGGGGCCAACGTCCTGACTTTC. Translation: CAISESPGTGGSGANVLTF.